The 17 T cell receptor beta chains reported below all come from one sample, sequenced in a study of T cells in localized non-small cell lung cancer. The protocol was immunoSEQ multiplex PCR, while the TCRdb copy is restricted to in-frame clones and leaves out a portion. The sample includes some 30,000 clones, around 80% of them seen just once. The material sequenced was peripheral blood, taken before any cancer treatment. The receptors stem from a male donor aged 60 or over with stage II squamous cell lung carcinoma.

The chain combines TRBV7-9 with TRBJ2-5; the D is unclear. Between the trimmed V and J ends, which lost 1 base and 5 bases, there was a span of 17 bases. The germline CDR1 and CDR2 sequences are SEHNR and FQNEAQ (reference sequence). The CDR3 has 16 amino acids. As DNA, the CDR3 is TGTGCCAGCAGCTTAGTCGGGTCAGCAGCTCGGGAGACCCAGTACTTC. Protein sequence: CASSLVGSAARETQYF.

The chain uses TRBV27 and TRBJ1-1; no clear D. V lost 2 bases to trimming and J lost 5 bases, with 15 bases between them. Germline values: CDR1 MNHEY, CDR2 SMNVEV (reference sequence). The CDR3 is made up of 15 amino acids. This CDR3 reads CASSLNSRGLTEAFF. The CDR3 DNA is TGTGCCAGCAGTTTAAATAGCCGAGGGCTTACTGAAGCTTTCTTT.

This chain uses TRBV4-1 with TRBJ2-5, with TRBD2 matching 7 bases. The CDR3 sequence is 14 residues long. The trim removed 1 base at V and 2 bases at J, leaving 1 base unmatched. Germline-derived CDR1 and CDR2 are MGHRA and YSYEKL. This chain's CDR3 is CASSQGGLQETQYF. CDR3 DNA: TGCGCCAGCAGCCAAGGGGGACTACAAGAGACCCAGTACTTC.

The sample holds one count of this clone. The chain combines TRBV28 with TRBJ1-5; 7 positions agree with TRBD1. Germline lookup yields CDR1 MDHEN and CDR2 SYDVKM. The CDR3 covers 15 residues. V was clipped by 6 bases and J by 3 bases; unmatched bases: 8. The CDR3 DNA reads TGTGCCAGCAGGCCAGACAGGGCTGACAATCAGCCCCAGCATTTT. Its translation: CASRPDRADNQPQHF.

The rearrangement uses TRBV27 and TRBJ2-7, with D unresolved. Per the germline V gene, CDR1 is MNHEY and CDR2 is SMNVEV (reference sequence). The CDR3 extends over 14 amino acids. V was cut by 2 bases and J by 1 base, with 9 bases left in between. CDR3 sequence (DNA): TGTGCCAGCAGTTTAGTCCCAGTTTCCTACGAGCAGTACTTC. Amino acid sequence: CASSLVPVSYEQYF.

This clone has just a few counts. The V and J genes are TRBV9 and TRBJ2-1; D is unresolved. The V and J ends lost 0 bases and 0 bases respectively, with 4 bases between them. This CDR3 is 14 amino acids long. CDR1 is SGDLS, CDR2 YYNGEE, per germline. This CDR3 is CASSVGDSYNEQFF. CDR3 in DNA: TGTGCCAGCAGCGTAGGAGACTCCTACAATGAGCAGTTCTTC.

The chain joins TRBV25-1 to TRBJ2-5; no clear D. The CDR3 contains 14 residues. The V gene's germline CDR1 is MGHDK and CDR2 SYGVNS. Trimming cost V 1 base and J 1 base, with 7 bases left between them. The DNA for the CDR3 is TGTGCCAGCAGTGAATCGGTCGGCCAAGAGACCCAGTACTTC. Its protein product is CASSESVGQETQYF.

The chain is built from TRBV27 and TRBJ1-2; tentatively, D is TRBD1 (6 bases). The CDR3 extends over 15 amino acids. Trimming removed 5 bases at V and 0 bases at J, with 13 bases between. Germline V lookup: CDR1 MNHEY, CDR2 SMNVEV (reference sequence). The CDR3 sequence is CASSPRRGANYGYTF. In nucleotides, the CDR3 is TGTGCCAGCAGTCCTCGCAGGGGAGCTAACTATGGCTACACCTTC.

The J gene is TRBJ2-3, the V gene TRBV5-4; 8 bases are a match to TRBD1. The CDR3 runs 15 residues. From germline, CDR1 is SGHNT and CDR2 YYREEE (reference sequence). After removal of 3 bases from V and 5 bases from J, the junction contained 8 bases not matched to a gene. The CDR3 nucleotides are TGTGCCAGCAGCTCAGGGGGCGTGGGGGGAGATACGCAGTATTTT. Its translation is CASSSGGVGGDTQYF.

This clone was observed a handful of times. The chain joins TRBV10-1 to TRBJ1-6; D is unclear. The V gene's germline CDR1 is WNHNN and CDR2 SYGVQD (reference sequence). The CDR3 spans 13 residues. Trimming removed 3 bases at V and 7 bases at J, with 7 bases between. CDR3 in amino acids: CASSEQTNSPLHF. CDR3 coding DNA: TGCGCCAGCAGTGAACAGACCAATTCACCCCTCCACTTT.

This clone was seen once. The chain links TRBV5-4 to TRBJ1-1; D unresolved. V lost 0 bases to trimming and J lost 1 base, with 4 bases between them. The germline V gene has CDR1 SGHNT and CDR2 YYREEE (reference sequence). The CDR3 contains 13 residues. DNA for the CDR3: TGTGCCAGCAGCTTGGGACGGAACACTGAAGCTTTCTTT. Encoded protein: CASSLGRNTEAFF.

This clone was picked up one time. This chain connects TRBV21-1 to TRBJ1-5. TRBV21-1 constitutes a pseudogene. The CDR3 contains 10 residues. CDR3 in amino acids: CATRDQPQHF. The CDR3 coding sequence is TGTGCCACCAGAGATCAGCCCCAGCATTTT.

This clone was picked up one time. The V gene is TRBV10-3, the J gene TRBJ1-1; 7 nucleotides match TRBD1. This CDR3 has 17 amino acids. J gave up 4 bases and V 3 bases, and 14 bases lay outside the gene matches. CDR1 and CDR2 (germline): ENHRY, SYGVKD. CDR3 region: CAISDRQGRSVGTEAFF. In DNA, the CDR3 is TGTGCCATCAGTGACCGACAGGGAAGATCGGTGGGCACTGAAGCTTTCTTT.

The chain is built from TRBV11-2 and TRBJ2-5; D is undetermined. Per germline, CDR1 SGHAT and CDR2 FQNNGV. The CDR3 covers 13 residues. V lost 3 bases and J 0 bases, leaving 5 bases between the germline ends. The CDR3 nucleotides read TGTGCCAGCAGCTTTTCTCACCAAGAGACCCAGTACTTC. Protein product: CASSFSHQETQYF.

The chain joins TRBV5-6 to TRBJ1-2; D not resolved. The V gene's germline CDR1 is SGHDT and CDR2 YYEEEE. The CDR3 has 12 amino acids. V gave up 2 bases and J gave up 7 bases, with 9 bases separating them. CDR3 residues: CASSLGKGGYTF. CDR3 bases: TGTGCCAGCAGCTTAGGCAAAGGTGGCTACACCTTC.

The CDR3 spells CASSQARDGTGELFF. The DNA for the CDR3 is TGCGCCAGCAGCCAAGCCAGGGATGGCACCGGGGAGCTGTTTTTT. The chain joins TRBV4-1 to TRBJ2-2; D might be TRBD1 (5 bases). CDR3 length: 15 amino acids. V lost 1 base and J 4 bases, leaving 10 bases between the germline ends. Germline values: CDR1 MGHRA, CDR2 YSYEKL.

The chain combines TRBV10-2 with TRBJ2-2; 7 bases are shared with TRBD2. V dropped 7 bases and J dropped 4; count of bases not matched to a gene: 3. CDR3 size: 13 residues. Per the germline V gene, CDR1 is WSHSY and CDR2 is SAAADI. The CDR3 nucleotides are TGCGCCAGCAAATCTAGCGGCACCGGGGAGCTGTTTTTT. As protein: CASKSSGTGELFF.